The 8 T cell receptor beta chains in this list originate from one sample, sequenced in a study of cytomegalovirus exposure and HLA in healthy donors. PCR involved 60 Vbeta and 13 Jbeta primers. Only in-frame clones appear in the TCRdb table, and some are missing; sequencing was by immunoSEQ multiplex PCR. In the table there are roughly 120,000 clones, 50% to 65% of which are singletons. Sequencing used PBMCs. All receptors come from a woman aged 40 to 50 in good health and CMV-seropositive.

V gene TRBV27 combines with J gene TRBJ2-2; no definite D call. Trimming stripped 6 bases from V and 5 bases from J, with 10 bases between. The CDR3 totals 13 residues. In germline, CDR1 is MNHEY, CDR2 SMNVEV (reference sequence). In nucleotides, the CDR3 is TGTGCCAGCAGCATTCGCCTAACCGGGGAGCTGTTTTTT. As protein: CASSIRLTGELFF.

The chain has TRBV7-8 and TRBJ2-1; D is ambiguous. This CDR3 region has 15 residues. The germline CDR1 and CDR2 sequences are SGHVS and FQNEAQ. V lost 1 base and J 4 bases, leaving 11 bases between the germline ends. CDR3 nucleotide sequence: TGTGCCAGCAGCTTAGTGGCGGTAGGATACAATGAGCAGTTCTTC. Translated, it gives CASSLVAVGYNEQFF.

CDR3 DNA: TGTGCCAGCAGCCTATATTATGGGGAGTACGAGCAGTACTTC. Amino acids: CASSLYYGEYEQYF. The chain joins TRBV14 to TRBJ2-7, with D possibly being TRBD2 (5 bases). CDR3 length equals 14 residues. The V and J ends lost 4 bases and 4 bases respectively, with 14 bases between them. CDR1 and CDR2 (germline): SGHDN, FVKESK.

The CDR3 is CASRWSRGLGQPQHF. Written as DNA, the CDR3 is TGTGCCAGCAGGTGGTCCAGAGGCCTGGGTCAGCCCCAGCATTTT. The V call is TRBV2, the J call TRBJ1-5; D uncertain. Germline CDR1 SNHLY, CDR2 FYNNEI. Trimming removed 6 bases from V and 6 bases from J, with 18 bases in between. There are 15 residues in the CDR3.

This clone was detected a few times. The J gene is TRBJ2-1, the V gene TRBV6-5; D perhaps matches TRBD2 (6 bases). The CDR3 is 13 amino acids. Germline loops: CDR1 MNHEY, CDR2 SVGAGI. V gave up 6 bases and J gave up 6 bases, with 12 bases separating them. The CDR3 DNA is TGTGCCAGCAGAATGCGGGAATTCAATGAGCAGTTCTTC. It specifies CASRMREFNEQFF.

The chain links TRBV4-3 to TRBJ2-5; D possibly corresponds to TRBD2 (6 bases). Trimming pared 4 bases from V and 7 bases from J, leaving 28 bases between. This CDR3 spans 18 amino acids. From germline, CDR1 is LGHNA and CDR2 YSLEER. This chain's CDR3 is CASSRIRDSNPLRGTQYF. CDR3 bases: TGCGCCAGCAGCCGAATTCGGGACTCAAATCCCCTAAGAGGGACCCAGTACTTC.

V gene TRBV19 combines with J gene TRBJ1-2; D might be TRBD1 (5 bases). V was shortened by 6 bases and J by 5 bases, with 19 bases between the two germline ends. The V gene's germline CDR1 is LNHDA and CDR2 SQIVND (reference sequence). CDR3 length equals 15 residues. In DNA, the CDR3 is TGTGCCAGTAGAACTACTTCGCCCCGGGGGTATGGCTACACCTTC. This encodes CASRTTSPRGYGYTF.

The V and J genes are TRBV6-5 and TRBJ1-1; D gene unclear. In germline, CDR1 is MNHEY, CDR2 SVGAGI. The CDR3 spans 15 residues. Trimming stripped 4 bases from V and 0 bases from J, with 12 bases between. The DNA of the CDR3 is TGTGCCAGCAGTTTTTTCCCCAAAATGAACACTGAAGCTTTCTTT. Protein: CASSFFPKMNTEAFF.